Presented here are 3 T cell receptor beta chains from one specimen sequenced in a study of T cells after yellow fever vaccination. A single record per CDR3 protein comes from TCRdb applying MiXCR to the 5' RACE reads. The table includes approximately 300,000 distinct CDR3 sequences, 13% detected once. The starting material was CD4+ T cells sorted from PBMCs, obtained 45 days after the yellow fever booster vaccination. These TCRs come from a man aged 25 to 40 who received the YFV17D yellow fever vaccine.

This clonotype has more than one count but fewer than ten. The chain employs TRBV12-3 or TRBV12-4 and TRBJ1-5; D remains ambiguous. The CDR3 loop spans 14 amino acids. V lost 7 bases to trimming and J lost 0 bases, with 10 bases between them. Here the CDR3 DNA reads TGTGCCAGCAAACGGACGGATAGCAATCAGCCCCAGCATTTT. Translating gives CASKRTDSNQPQHF.

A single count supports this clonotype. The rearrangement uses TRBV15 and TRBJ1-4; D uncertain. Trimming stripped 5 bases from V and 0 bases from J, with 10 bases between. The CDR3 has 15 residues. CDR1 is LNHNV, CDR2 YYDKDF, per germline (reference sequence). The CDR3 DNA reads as TGTGCCACCAGCGGTTCTCTCTCAACTAATGAAAAACTGTTTTTT. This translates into CATSGSLSTNEKLFF.

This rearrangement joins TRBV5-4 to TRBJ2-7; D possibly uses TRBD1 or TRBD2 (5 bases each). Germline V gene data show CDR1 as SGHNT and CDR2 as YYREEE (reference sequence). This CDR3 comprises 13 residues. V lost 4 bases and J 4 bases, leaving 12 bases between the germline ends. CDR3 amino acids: CASSPWGNYEQYF. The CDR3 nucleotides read TGTGCCAGCAGCCCGTGGGGGAATTACGAGCAGTACTTC.